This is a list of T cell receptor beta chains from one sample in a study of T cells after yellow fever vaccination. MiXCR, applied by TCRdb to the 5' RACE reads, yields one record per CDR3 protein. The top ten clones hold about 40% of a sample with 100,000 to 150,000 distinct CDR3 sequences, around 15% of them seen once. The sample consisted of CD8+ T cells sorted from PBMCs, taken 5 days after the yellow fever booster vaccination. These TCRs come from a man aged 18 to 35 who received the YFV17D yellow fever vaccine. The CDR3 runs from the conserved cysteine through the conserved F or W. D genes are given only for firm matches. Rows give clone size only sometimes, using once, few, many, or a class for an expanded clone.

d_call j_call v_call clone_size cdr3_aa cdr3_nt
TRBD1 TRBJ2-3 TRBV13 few CASSLGGTGTDTQYF TGTGCCAGCAGCTTAGGAGGGACAGGCACAGATACGCAGTATTTT
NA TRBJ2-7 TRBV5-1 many CASSTVGFGSYEQYF TGCGCCAGCAGCACGGTCGGGTTTGGGTCCTACGAGCAGTACTTC
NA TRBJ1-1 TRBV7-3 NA CASSLASTDMNTEAFF TGTGCCAGCAGCTTGGCCTCGACAGATATGAACACTGAAGCTTTCTTT
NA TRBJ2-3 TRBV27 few CASSYTDGYTQYF TGTGCCAGCAGTTATACGGACGGATATACGCAGTATTTT
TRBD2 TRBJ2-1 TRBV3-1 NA CASSQGVIGLADTQSSYNEQFF TGTGCCAGCAGCCAAGGCGTTATAGGACTAGCGGATACCCAGAGCTCCTACAATGAGCAGTTCTTC
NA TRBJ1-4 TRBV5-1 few CASSLKGRVTNEKLFF TGCGCCAGCAGCTTGAAGGGGAGGGTGACTAATGAAAAACTGTTTTTT
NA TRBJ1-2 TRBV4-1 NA CASSQDTYGYTF TGCGCCAGCAGCCAAGACACGTATGGCTACACCTTC
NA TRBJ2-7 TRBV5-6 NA CASSLYNSYEQYF TGTGCCAGCAGCTTGTACAACTCCTACGAGCAGTACTTC
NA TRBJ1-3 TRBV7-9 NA CASSSRDWRHLGPPRPGNTIYF TGTGCCAGCAGCTCCCGGGACTGGAGACACCTTGGGCCGCCTCGTCCTGGAAACACCATATATTTT
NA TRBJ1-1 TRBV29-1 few CSVEVNTEAFF TGCAGCGTTGAGGTGAACACTGAAGCTTTCTTT
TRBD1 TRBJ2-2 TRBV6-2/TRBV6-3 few CASSFGQGPSGELFF TGTGCCAGCAGTTTCGGACAGGGGCCCTCCGGGGAGCTGTTTTTT
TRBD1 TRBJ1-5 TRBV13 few CASSSGQGVRPQHF TGTGCCAGCAGCTCGGGACAGGGCGTACGGCCCCAGCATTTT
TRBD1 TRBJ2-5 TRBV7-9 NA CASSCLKTGEEETQYF TGTGCCAGCAGCTGCTTAAAGACAGGGGAGGAAGAGACCCAGTACTTC
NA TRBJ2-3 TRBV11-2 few CASRPADSVVTDTQYF TGTGCCAGCAGACCCGCCGATAGCGTTGTGACAGATACGCAGTATTTT
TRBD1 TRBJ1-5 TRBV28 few CASSRPKTGGNLFQPQHF TGTGCCAGCAGTCGACCGAAAACAGGGGGGAATTTGTTTCAGCCCCAGCATTTT
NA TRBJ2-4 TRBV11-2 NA CASSLPGGLSKNIQYF TGTGCCAGCAGCTTACCCGGTGGGCTTTCCAAAAACATTCAGTACTTC
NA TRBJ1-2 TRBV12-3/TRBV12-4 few CASTLTEGGYGYTF TGTGCCAGCACCCTGACAGAGGGGGGTTATGGCTACACCTTC
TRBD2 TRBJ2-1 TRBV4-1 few CASSQSPLSGESSYNEQFF TGCGCCAGCAGCCAGTCACCCCTCAGCGGGGAGAGCTCCTACAATGAGCAGTTCTTC
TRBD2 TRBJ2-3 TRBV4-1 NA CASRGLAGGTDTQYF TGCGCCAGCCGAGGACTAGCGGGGGGCACAGATACGCAGTATTTT
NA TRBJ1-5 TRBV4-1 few CASSHYREDNQPQHF TGCGCCAGCAGCCATTACAGGGAGGACAATCAGCCCCAGCATTTT
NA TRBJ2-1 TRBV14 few CASSQPLRDEQFF TGTGCCAGCAGCCAACCCTTGAGGGATGAGCAGTTCTTC
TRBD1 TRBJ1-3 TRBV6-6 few CASSYRGLGNTIYF TGTGCCAGCAGCTACAGGGGGCTCGGAAACACCATATATTTT
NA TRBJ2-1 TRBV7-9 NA CASSFPERGSSYNEQFF TGTGCCAGCAGCTTTCCAGAACGGGGGAGCTCCTACAATGAGCAGTTCTTC
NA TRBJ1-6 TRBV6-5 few CASSYGESPLHF TGTGCCAGCAGTTACGGGGAATCACCCCTCCACTTT
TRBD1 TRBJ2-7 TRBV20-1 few CSARASGTGIEQYF TGCAGTGCTAGAGCGTCCGGGACAGGGATCGAGCAGTACTTC
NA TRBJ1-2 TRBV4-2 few CASSQDDPWDYGYTF TGTGCCAGCAGCCAAGATGACCCCTGGGACTATGGCTACACCTTC
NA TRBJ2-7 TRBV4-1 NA CASSQEWPAETYEQYF TGCGCCAGCAGCCAAGAATGGCCAGCCGAGACCTACGAGCAGTACTTC
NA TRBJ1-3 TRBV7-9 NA CASSQQGPGNTIYF TGTGCCAGCAGCCAACAGGGTCCTGGAAACACCATATATTTT
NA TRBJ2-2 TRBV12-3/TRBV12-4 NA CASTLGRGTGELFF TGTGCCAGCACCTTGGGAAGGGGCACCGGGGAGCTGTTTTTT
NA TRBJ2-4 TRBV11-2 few CASSLDGRGDQYF TGTGCCAGCAGCTTAGACGGCAGGGGGGATCAGTACTTC
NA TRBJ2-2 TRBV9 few CASSPLRGGRGELFF TGTGCCAGCAGCCCGCTCAGGGGGGGGCGCGGGGAGCTGTTTTTT
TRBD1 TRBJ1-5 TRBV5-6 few CASSPGTGDSNQPQHF TGTGCCAGCAGCCCGGGGACAGGGGATAGCAATCAGCCCCAGCATTTT
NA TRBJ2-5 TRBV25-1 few CASSAGTHRETQYF TGTGCCAGCAGCGCCGGGACTCATCGGGAGACCCAGTACTTC
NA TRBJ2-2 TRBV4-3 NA CASSQWAGSTGELFF TGCGCCAGCAGCCAATGGGCCGGGAGCACCGGGGAGCTGTTTTTT
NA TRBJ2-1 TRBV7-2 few CASSLFFGEQFF TGTGCCAGCAGCTTATTCTTCGGCGAGCAGTTCTTC